This entry is about one TCR beta chain. Other DNA sequences in this specimen translate into the identical CDR3. The data are from a study of shared clonotypes between healthy human individuals. The assay was immunoSEQ multiplex PCR, and TCRdb's table has in-frame clones only and misses some. In the table there are about 490,000 clones, around 79% of which are singletons. V was cut by 4 bases and J by 1 base, with 7 bases left in between. CDR1 and CDR2 from the germline V gene are SGHAT and FQNNGV. This CDR3 has 13 amino acids. Material: PBMCs. The TCR was taken from a woman aged 40 to 50 in good health. Some clones in this sample may be carry-over from other donors' samples. The chain joins TRBV11-2 to TRBJ1-1; TRBD1 is a possible D gene (5 bases). The CDR3 protein is CASSSQGNTEAFF. CDR3 DNA: TGTGCCAGCAGCTCCCAGGGGAACACTGAAGCTTTCTTT.